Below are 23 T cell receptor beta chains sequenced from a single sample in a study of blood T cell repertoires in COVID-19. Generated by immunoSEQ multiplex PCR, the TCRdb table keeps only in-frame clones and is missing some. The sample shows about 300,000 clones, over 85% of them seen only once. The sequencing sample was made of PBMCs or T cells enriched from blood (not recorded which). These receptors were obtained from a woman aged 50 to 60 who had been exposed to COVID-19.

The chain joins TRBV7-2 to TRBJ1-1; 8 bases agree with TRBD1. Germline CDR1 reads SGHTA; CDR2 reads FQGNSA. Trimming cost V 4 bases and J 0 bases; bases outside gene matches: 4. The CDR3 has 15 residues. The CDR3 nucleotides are TGTGCCAGCAGCTCGACAGGGGCGATGAACACTGAAGCTTTCTTT. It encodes CASSSTGAMNTEAFF.

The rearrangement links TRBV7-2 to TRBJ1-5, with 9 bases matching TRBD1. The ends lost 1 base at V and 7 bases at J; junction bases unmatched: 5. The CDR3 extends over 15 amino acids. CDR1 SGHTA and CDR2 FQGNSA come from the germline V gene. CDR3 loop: CASSLEGQGPQPQHF. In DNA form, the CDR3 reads TGTGCCAGCAGCTTAGAGGGACAGGGTCCACAGCCCCAGCATTTT.

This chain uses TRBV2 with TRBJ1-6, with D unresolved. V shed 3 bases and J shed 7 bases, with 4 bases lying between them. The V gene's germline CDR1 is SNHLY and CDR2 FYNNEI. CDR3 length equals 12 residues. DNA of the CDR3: TGTGCCAGCAGTGAGACAAATTCACCCCTCCACTTT. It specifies CASSETNSPLHF.

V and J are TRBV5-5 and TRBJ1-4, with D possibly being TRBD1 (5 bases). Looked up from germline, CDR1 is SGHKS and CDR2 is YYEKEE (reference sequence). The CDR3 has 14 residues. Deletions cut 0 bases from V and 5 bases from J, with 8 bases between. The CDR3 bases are TGTGCCAGCAGCTTGGTGTCAGGGAATGAAAAACTGTTTTTT. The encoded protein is CASSLVSGNEKLFF.

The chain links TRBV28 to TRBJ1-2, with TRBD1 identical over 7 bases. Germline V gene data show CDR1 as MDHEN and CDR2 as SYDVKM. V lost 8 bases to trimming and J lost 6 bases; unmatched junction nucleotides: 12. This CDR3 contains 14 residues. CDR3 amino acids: CASSLLRGRDGYTF. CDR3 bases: TGTGCCAGCTCCCTTCTAAGGGGGCGCGATGGCTACACCTTC.

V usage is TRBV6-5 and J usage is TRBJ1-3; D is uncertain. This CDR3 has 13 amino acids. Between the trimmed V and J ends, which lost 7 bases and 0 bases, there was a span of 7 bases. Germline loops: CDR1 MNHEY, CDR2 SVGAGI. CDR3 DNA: TGTGCCAGCATTACAAACTCTGGAAACACCATATATTTT. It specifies CASITNSGNTIYF.

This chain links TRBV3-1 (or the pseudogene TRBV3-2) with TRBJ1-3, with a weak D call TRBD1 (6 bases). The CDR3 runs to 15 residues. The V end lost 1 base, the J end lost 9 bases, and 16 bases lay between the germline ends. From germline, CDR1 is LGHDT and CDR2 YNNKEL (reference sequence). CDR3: CASSQVAQGGGTIYF. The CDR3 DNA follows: TGTGCCAGCAGCCAAGTTGCACAGGGTGGCGGCACCATATATTTT.

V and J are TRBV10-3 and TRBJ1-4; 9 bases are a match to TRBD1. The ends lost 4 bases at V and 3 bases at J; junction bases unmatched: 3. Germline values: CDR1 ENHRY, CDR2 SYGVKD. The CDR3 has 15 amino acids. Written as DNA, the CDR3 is TGTGCCATCAGTGGAACAGGGGGCCCTAATGAAAAACTGTTTTTT. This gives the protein CAISGTGGPNEKLFF.

CDR3 in DNA: TGTGCCAGCAGCCCGCGAGTCGACAGGGTCGGCACCTTC. This sequence encodes CASSPRVDRVGTF. The rearrangement uses TRBV7-8 and TRBJ1-2, with TRBD1 matching 7 bases. In germline, CDR1 is SGHVS, CDR2 FQNEAQ. The CDR3 contains 13 residues. J lost 13 bases, V lost 5 bases, and 13 bases had no gene match.

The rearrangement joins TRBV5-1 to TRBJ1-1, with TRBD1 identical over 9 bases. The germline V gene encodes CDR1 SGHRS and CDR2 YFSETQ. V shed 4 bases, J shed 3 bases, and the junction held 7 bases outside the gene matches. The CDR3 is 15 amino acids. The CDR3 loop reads CASSIPGQGYTEAFF. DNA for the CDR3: TGCGCCAGCAGCATCCCGGGACAGGGCTACACTGAAGCTTTCTTT.

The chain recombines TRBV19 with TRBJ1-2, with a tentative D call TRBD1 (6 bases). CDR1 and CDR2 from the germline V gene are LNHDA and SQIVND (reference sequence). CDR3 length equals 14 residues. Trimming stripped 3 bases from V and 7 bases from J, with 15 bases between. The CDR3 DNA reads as TGTGCCAGTAGTATTCAACAGGGCCTTCGTGGCTACACCTTC. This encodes CASSIQQGLRGYTF.

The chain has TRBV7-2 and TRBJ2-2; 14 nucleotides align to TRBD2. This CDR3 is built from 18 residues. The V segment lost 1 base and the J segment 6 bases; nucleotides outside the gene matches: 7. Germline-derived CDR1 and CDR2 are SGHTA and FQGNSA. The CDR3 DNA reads TGTGCCAGCAGCTTAGGGACTAGCGGGGGGCGAGGATCCGGGGAGCTGTTTTTT. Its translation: CASSLGTSGGRGSGELFF.

CDR3 DNA: TGTGCCAGCTCACCGGGCTTGCAGGGTGAAAAACTGTTTTTT. Translating gives CASSPGLQGEKLFF. This chain links TRBV18 with TRBJ1-4, with D tentatively TRBD1 (5 bases). Germline V gene data show CDR1 as KGHSH and CDR2 as LQKENI. This CDR3 region has 14 residues. V was shortened by 3 bases and J by 7 bases, with 12 bases between the two germline ends.

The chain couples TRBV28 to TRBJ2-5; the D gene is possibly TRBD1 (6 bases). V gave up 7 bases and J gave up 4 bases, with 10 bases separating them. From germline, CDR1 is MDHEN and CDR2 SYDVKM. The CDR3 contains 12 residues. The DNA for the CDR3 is TGTGCCAGCAACAGGGTTTTAGAGACCCAGTACTTC. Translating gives CASNRVLETQYF.

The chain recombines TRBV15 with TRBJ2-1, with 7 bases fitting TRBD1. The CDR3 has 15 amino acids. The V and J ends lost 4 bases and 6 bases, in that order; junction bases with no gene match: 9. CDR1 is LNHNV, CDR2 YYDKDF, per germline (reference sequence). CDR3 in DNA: TGTGCCACCAGCACCGACAGGGCCCCAGCCAATGAGCAGTTCTTC. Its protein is CATSTDRAPANEQFF.

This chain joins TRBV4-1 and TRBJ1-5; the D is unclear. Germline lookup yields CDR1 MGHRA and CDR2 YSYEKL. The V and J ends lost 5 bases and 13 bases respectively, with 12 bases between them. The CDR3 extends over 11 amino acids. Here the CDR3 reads CASSNNGAQHF. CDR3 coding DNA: TGCGCCAGCAGCAACAATGGAGCACAGCATTTT.

The CDR3 DNA reads TGTGCCAGCGCCTGGGGGGACCGCCAAGATACGCAGTATTTT. Its protein product is CASAWGDRQDTQYF. The chain joins TRBV6-5 to TRBJ2-3; TRBD2 is a possible D gene (6 bases). The CDR3 has 14 residues. The germline gives CDR1 MNHEY, CDR2 SVGAGI. V shed 8 bases and J shed 5 bases, with 17 bases lying between them.

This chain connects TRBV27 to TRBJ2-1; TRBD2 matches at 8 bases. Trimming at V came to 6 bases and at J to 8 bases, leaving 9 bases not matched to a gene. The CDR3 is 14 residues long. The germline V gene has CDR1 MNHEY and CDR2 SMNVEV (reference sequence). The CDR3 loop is CASSPRGGWDEQFF. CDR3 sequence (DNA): TGTGCCAGCAGCCCTCGGGGGGGCTGGGATGAGCAGTTCTTC.

Here the CDR3 reads CASSRGVGGYTF. CDR3 coding DNA: TGTGCCAGCAGCAGGGGCGTGGGTGGCTACACCTTC. This chain links TRBV12-3 or TRBV12-4 with TRBJ1-2, with D perhaps matching TRBD1 (6 bases). This CDR3 has 12 amino acids. Trimming took 6 bases from V and 7 from J, leaving 12 bases between them.

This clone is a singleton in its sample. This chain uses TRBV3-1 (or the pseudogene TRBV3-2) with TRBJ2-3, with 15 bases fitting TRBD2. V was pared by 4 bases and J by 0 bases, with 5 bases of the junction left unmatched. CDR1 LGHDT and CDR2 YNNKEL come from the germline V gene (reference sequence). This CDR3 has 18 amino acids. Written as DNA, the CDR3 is TGTGCCAGCAGCCGGGGGACTAGCGGGGGGCTTAGCACAGATACGCAGTATTTT. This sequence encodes CASSRGTSGGLSTDTQYF.

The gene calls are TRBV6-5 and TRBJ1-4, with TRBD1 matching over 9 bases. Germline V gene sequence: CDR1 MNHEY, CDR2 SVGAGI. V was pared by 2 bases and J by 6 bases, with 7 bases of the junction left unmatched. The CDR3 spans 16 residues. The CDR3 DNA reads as TGTGCCAGCAGTTACAGCCCGGGACAGGGATATGAAAAACTGTTTTTT. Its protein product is CASSYSPGQGYEKLFF.

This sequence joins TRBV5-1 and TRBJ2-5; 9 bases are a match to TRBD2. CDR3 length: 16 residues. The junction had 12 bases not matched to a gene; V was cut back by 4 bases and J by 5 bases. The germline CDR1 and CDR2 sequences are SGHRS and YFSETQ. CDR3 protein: CASSPPSGEGRETQYF. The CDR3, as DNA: TGCGCCAGCAGCCCCCCTAGCGGGGAGGGGAGGGAGACCCAGTACTTC. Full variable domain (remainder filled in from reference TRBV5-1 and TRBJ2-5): KAGVTQTPRYLIKTRGQQVTLSCSPISGHRSVSWYQQTPGQGLQFLFEYFSETQRNKGNFPGRFSGRQFSNSRSEMNVSTLELGDSALYLCASSPPSGEGRETQYFGPGTRLLVL.

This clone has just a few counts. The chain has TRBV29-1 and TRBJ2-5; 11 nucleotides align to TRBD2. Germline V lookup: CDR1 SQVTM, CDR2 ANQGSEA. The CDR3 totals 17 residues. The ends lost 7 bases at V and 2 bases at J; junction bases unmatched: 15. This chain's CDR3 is CSAGGTSGGEWQETQYF. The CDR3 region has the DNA TGCAGCGCCGGGGGGACTAGCGGAGGGGAGTGGCAAGAGACCCAGTACTTC. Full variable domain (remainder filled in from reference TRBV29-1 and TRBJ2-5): SAVISQKPSRDICQRGTSLTIQCQVDSQVTMMFWYRQQPGQSLTLIATANQGSEATYESGFVIDKFPISRPNLTFSTLTVSNMSPEDSSIYLCSAGGTSGGEWQETQYFGPGTRLLVL.